This T cell receptor (beta chain) was captured in a study of T cells in Graves' hyperthyroidism and ophthalmopathy. Ophthalmopathy cases scored 3 or more on the Clinical Activity Score and 4 or more on NOSPECS grade, with duration below 3 months. Source material for PBMCs was about 10 ml fresh peripheral blood. RNA transcripts were the template for amplifying TCR beta CDR3 regions. First-round RT-PCR of the TCR CDR3 relied on the HTBI primer set. TCRdb processed the multiplex PCR reads anew with MiXCR; each CDR3 protein has one entry. Among fewer than 750,000 distinct CDR3 sequences, 14% to 15% were seen once, and the ten largest hold about 4.5%. This CDR3 is 15 amino acids long. V lost 5 bases to trimming and J lost 3 bases; unmatched junction nucleotides: 10.

This rearrangement joins TRBV12-3 or TRBV12-4 to TRBJ2-7; 7 nucleotides line up with TRBD1. The sequenced sample consisted of blood. The receptor's source is a woman aged 40 to 50 with Graves' ophthalmopathy. The CDR3 nucleotides read TGTGCCAGCAGTCCACAGACTGACAGGGTCTACGAGCAGTACTTC. Translation: CASSPQTDRVYEQYF.